This TCR beta chain was profiled in a study of response to subunit inactivated influenza vaccine. One entry per CDR3 protein, called by TCRdb with MiXCR from the RT-PCR reads. The repertoire holds around 200,000 distinct CDR3 sequences, with over 9.5% as singletons. This clonotype has just a few counts. Deletions cut 3 bases from V and 1 base from J, with 12 bases between. From germline, CDR1 is SQVTM and CDR2 ANQGSEA. This CDR3 region has 15 residues. A further study also used this sample, focusing on T cells expressing NK-cell markers. From that second work: 5'RACE template switching with UMIs produced the TCR beta cDNA.

The specimen was CD8+ T cells sorted from PBMCs, collected about 11 days after vaccination. This sequence originates from a man in his fifties or sixties who received an inactivated influenza vaccine. The V and J genes are TRBV29-1 and TRBJ2-2; a weak D match, TRBD1 (5 bases). The CDR3 is CSVERQGKNTGELFF. CDR3 nucleotides: TGCAGCGTTGAGCGGCAGGGAAAGAACACCGGGGAGCTGTTTTTT.